This T cell receptor beta chain stems from a study of blood T cell repertoires in COVID-19. In the authors' workflow: The authors estimated nucleated cell counts from reference gene primer amplification. Using immunoSEQ multiplex PCR, the repertoire was profiled, and TCRdb retains in-frame clones only, with some absent. That table supplies the V and J calls and clone size; D and trimming were determined from the DNA. The sample has about 50,000 clones, approximately 80% seen once. V lost 10 bases to trimming and J lost 6 bases; unmatched junction nucleotides: 10. This CDR3 contains 13 residues. The sample was PBMCs or T cells enriched from blood (not recorded which). This receptor was identified in a woman aged 50 to 60 with acute COVID-19. The chain recombines TRBV12-3 or TRBV12-4 with TRBJ2-5; 8 bases are shared with TRBD2. The CDR3 coding sequence is TGTGCCACCTTCGGAGCGGGGGAAAAGACCCAGTACTTC. Residues: CATFGAGEKTQYF.